A selection of T cell receptor beta chains follows, all from one sample in a study of T cell changes during pregnancy in multiple sclerosis. Data came from immunoSEQ multiplex PCR; TCRdb stores just in-frame clones and leaves some out. In the table there are around 40,000 clones, 85% to 95% of which are singletons. The sequencing used CD4+ T cells from peripheral blood mononuclear cells, collected in the second trimester of pregnancy. These receptors came from a female donor with multiple sclerosis, enrolled in a pregnancy study. Both conserved end residues are part of each CDR3. D genes are given only for firm matches. Size tells how often a clone was seen (once, few, many) or the class of an expanded clone, and some rows leave it out.

V	J	size	D	CDR3	DNA
TRBV19	TRBJ1-3	-	TRBD1	CASSFQQGFGNTIYF	TGTGCCAGTAGTTTCCAACAGGGGTTTGGAAACACCATATATTTT
TRBV30	TRBJ1-1	-	-	CAWGGAWTEAFF	TGTGCCTGGGGAGGGGCCTGGACTGAAGCTTTCTTT
TRBV19	TRBJ1-1	-	-	CASPTLGGLNTEAFF	TGTGCCAGCCCCACCCTGGGGGGATTGAACACTGAAGCTTTCTTT
TRBV12-5	TRBJ1-1	-	-	CASGPPRGAPAFF	TGTGCTAGTGGTCCCCCGCGGGGGGCGCCCGCTTTCTTT
TRBV19	TRBJ1-6	-	-	CASRTGSREPLHF	TGTGCCAGCCGTACAGGGTCCAGGGAACCCCTCCACTTT
TRBV7-9	TRBJ2-3	-	-	CASSPYSSDTQYF	TGTGCCAGCAGCCCTTACTCCTCCGATACGCAGTATTTT
TRBV7-3	TRBJ2-7	-	TRBD1	CASSGQGSSSYEQYF	TGTGCCAGCAGCGGACAGGGTTCGAGCTCCTACGAGCAGTACTTC
TRBV6-6	TRBJ1-5	-	-	CASSRDTSNQPQHF	TGTGCCAGCAGTAGGGACACTAGCAATCAGCCCCAGCATTTT
TRBV5-1	TRBJ2-1	-	-	CASSLGGAGSYNEQFF	TGCGCCAGCAGCCTCGGAGGGGCGGGGTCCTACAATGAGCAGTTCTTC
TRBV18	TRBJ1-4	once	TRBD1	CASSPPAGQGFNEKLFF	TGTGCCAGCTCACCACCGGCCGGACAGGGGTTTAATGAAAAACTGTTTTTT
TRBV7-2	TRBJ1-2	-	TRBD1	CASSPGQGVPSGYTF	TGTGCCAGCAGCCCCGGACAGGGGGTACCCTCCGGCTACACCTTC
TRBV4-2	TRBJ1-1	-	TRBD1	CASSRGETGISDYTEAFF	TGTGCCAGCAGCCGAGGGGAGACAGGGATAAGTGACTACACTGAAGCTTTCTTT
TRBV19	TRBJ2-7	-	TRBD1	CASSLTGGTYEQYF	TGTGCCAGTAGTTTAACAGGGGGAACCTACGAGCAGTACTTC
TRBV5-8	TRBJ1-1	-	TRBD1	CASSSPGQGGTEAFF	TGTGCCAGCAGCTCTCCGGGACAGGGAGGAACTGAAGCTTTCTTT
TRBV6-6	TRBJ1-2	-	-	CASSYFSGQSNYGYTF	TGTGCCAGCAGTTATTTCTCAGGACAGAGTAACTATGGCTACACCTTC
TRBV5-1	TRBJ2-1	once	-	CASSWGVYGGHNEQFF	TGCGCCAGCAGCTGGGGGGTGTACGGGGGTCACAATGAGCAGTTCTTC
TRBV7-2	TRBJ1-3	-	-	CASSADPGHSGNTIYF	TGTGCCAGCAGCGCGGACCCAGGGCACTCTGGAAACACCATATATTTT
TRBV7-3	TRBJ2-3	-	TRBD2	CASSLIGLSGGAIGDTQYF	TGTGCCAGCAGCTTAATTGGATTGAGCGGGGGGGCCATAGGTGATACGCAGTATTTT
TRBV7-2	TRBJ2-6	-	-	CASGPSVAGANVLTF	TGTGCCAGCGGGCCTTCGGTTGCTGGGGCCAACGTCCTGACTTTC
TRBV30	TRBJ2-7	-	-	CAWSVPGGGGRQYF	TGTGCCTGGAGTGTCCCCGGGGGTGGAGGGCGGCAGTACTTC
TRBV4-2	TRBJ2-2	-	TRBD1	CASSLGTGAGELFF	TGTGCCAGCAGCCTTGGGACAGGGGCCGGGGAGCTGTTTTTT
TRBV5-1	TRBJ1-1	-	TRBD1	CASSFFHGTGVAHEAFF	TGCGCCAGCAGCTTCTTTCACGGGACAGGCGTCGCGCATGAAGCTTTCTTT
TRBV5-1	TRBJ1-1	-	-	CASSLLAENTEAFF	TGCGCCAGCAGCTTGTTGGCAGAGAACACTGAAGCTTTCTTT
TRBV7-2	TRBJ1-5	-	-	CASSLFSNQPQHF	TGTGCCAGCAGCTTATTTAGTAATCAGCCCCAGCATTTT
TRBV11-2	TRBJ2-1	-	TRBD2	CASSLGLAEYNEQFF	TGTGCCAGCAGCTTAGGACTAGCGGAATACAATGAGCAGTTCTTC
TRBV5-1	TRBJ1-2	-	-	CASSWRPQEYADNYGYTF	TGCGCCAGCAGCTGGCGCCCTCAGGAATACGCTGATAACTATGGCTACACCTTC
TRBV10-1	TRBJ1-1	-	-	CASSEFQGRNTEAFF	TGCGCCAGCAGTGAATTCCAGGGGCGAAACACTGAAGCTTTCTTT
TRBV7-7	TRBJ2-5	-	TRBD1	CASSLGGQGGETQYF	TGTGCCAGCAGCTTAGGGGGACAGGGAGGCGAGACCCAGTACTTC
TRBV27	TRBJ1-6	few	TRBD1	CASTGTGYNSPLHF	TGTGCCAGCACGGGGACAGGCTATAATTCACCCCTCCACTTT
TRBV11-2	TRBJ2-1	-	-	CASSSPGKQFF	TGTGCCAGCAGCTCCCCCGGTAAGCAGTTCTTC
TRBV7-9	TRBJ1-1	-	-	CASTSEVTEAFF	TGTGCCAGCACCTCAGAGGTCACTGAAGCTTTCTTT
TRBV7-8	TRBJ2-5	-	-	CASSFAPSGAIRRETQYF	TGTGCCAGCAGCTTCGCTCCTAGTGGAGCCATCCGGCGAGAGACCCAGTACTTC
TRBV5-1	TRBJ1-5	-	-	CASSLHSNQPQHF	TGCGCCAGCAGCTTGCATAGCAATCAGCCCCAGCATTTT
TRBV7-2	TRBJ1-2	-	TRBD1	CASSLVDRVDSYTF	TGTGCCAGCAGCCTTGTGGACAGGGTCGATAGCTACACCTTC
TRBV5-1	TRBJ2-2	-	-	CASSPAGSSGFF	TGCGCCAGCAGCCCTGCGGGGAGTAGCGGGTTTTTT
TRBV5-8	TRBJ1-2	-	TRBD1	CASSPTGAYGYTF	TGTGCCAGCAGTCCTACAGGGGCCTATGGCTACACCTTC
TRBV4-1	TRBJ1-3	-	-	CASSQDDQQGTTIYF	TGCGCCAGCAGCCAAGATGACCAACAGGGTACCACCATATATTTT
TRBV15	TRBJ2-7	-	TRBD1	CATSREQGLSYEQYF	TGTGCCACCAGCAGAGAACAGGGGCTCTCCTACGAGCAGTACTTC
TRBV7-2	TRBJ2-7	-	TRBD1	CASSLHSLQGRLPYEQYF	TGTGCCAGCAGCCTGCACTCCTTACAGGGGCGACTCCCCTACGAGCAGTACTTC
TRBV11-3	TRBJ1-1	-	-	CASRSRAGEAFF	TGTGCCAGCAGGTCGAGGGCAGGTGAAGCTTTCTTT
TRBV29-1	TRBJ2-7	once	TRBD1	CSVGQKTYEQYF	TGCAGCGTGGGACAGAAGACCTACGAGCAGTACTTC
TRBV29-1	TRBJ1-1	-	-	CSSGGGTEAFF	TGCAGCTCTGGGGGGGGAACTGAAGCTTTCTTT
TRBV6-5	TRBJ2-1	-	-	CASSYQFDRPYNEQFF	TGTGCCAGCAGTTACCAATTCGACAGACCTTACAATGAGCAGTTCTTC